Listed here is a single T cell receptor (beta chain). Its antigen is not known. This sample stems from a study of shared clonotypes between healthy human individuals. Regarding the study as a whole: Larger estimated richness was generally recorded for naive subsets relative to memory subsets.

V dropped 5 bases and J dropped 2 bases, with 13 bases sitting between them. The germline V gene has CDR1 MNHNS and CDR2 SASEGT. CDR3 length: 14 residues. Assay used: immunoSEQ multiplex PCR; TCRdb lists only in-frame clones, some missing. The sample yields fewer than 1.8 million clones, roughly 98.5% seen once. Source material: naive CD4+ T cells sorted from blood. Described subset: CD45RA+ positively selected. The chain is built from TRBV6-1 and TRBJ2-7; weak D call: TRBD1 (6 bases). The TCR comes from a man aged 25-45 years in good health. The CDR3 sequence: CASSSTRTAYEQYF. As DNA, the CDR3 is TGTGCCAGCAGTTCAACCAGGACAGCCTACGAGCAGTACTTC.